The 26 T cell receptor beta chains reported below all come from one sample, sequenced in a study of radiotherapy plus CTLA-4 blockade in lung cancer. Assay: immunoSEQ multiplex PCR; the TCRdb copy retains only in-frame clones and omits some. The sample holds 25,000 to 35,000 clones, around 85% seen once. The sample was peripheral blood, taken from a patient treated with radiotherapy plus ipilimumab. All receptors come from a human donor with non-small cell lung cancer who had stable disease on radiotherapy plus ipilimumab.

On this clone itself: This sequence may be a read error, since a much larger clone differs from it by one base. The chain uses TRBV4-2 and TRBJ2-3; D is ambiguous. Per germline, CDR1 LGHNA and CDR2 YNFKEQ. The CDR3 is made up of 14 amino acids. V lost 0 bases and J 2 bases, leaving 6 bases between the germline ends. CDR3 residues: CASSQDQNTDTQYF. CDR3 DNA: TGTGCCAGCAGCCAAGATCAAAACACAGATACGCAGTATTTT.

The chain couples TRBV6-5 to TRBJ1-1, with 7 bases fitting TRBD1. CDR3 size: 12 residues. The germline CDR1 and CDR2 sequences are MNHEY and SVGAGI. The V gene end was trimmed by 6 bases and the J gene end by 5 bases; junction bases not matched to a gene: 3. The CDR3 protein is CASRSQGTEAFF. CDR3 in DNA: TGTGCCAGCAGATCACAGGGGACTGAAGCTTTCTTT.

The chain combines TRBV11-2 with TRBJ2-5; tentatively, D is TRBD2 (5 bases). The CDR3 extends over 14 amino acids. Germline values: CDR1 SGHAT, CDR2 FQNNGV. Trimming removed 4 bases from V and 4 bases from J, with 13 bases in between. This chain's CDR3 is CASSSGRGRETQYF. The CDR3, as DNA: TGTGCCAGCAGCTCCGGACGAGGGCGAGAGACCCAGTACTTC.

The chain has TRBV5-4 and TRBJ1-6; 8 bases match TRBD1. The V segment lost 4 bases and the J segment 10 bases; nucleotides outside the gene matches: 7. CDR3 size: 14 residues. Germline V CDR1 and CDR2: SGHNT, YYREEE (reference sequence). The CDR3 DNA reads TGTGCCAGCAGCAACCGACAGGGGATCTCACCCCTCCACTTT. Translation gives CASSNRQGISPLHF.

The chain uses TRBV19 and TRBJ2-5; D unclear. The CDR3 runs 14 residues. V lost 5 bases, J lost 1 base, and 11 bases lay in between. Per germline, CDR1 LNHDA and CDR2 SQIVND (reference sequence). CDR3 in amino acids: CASSALRPQETQYF. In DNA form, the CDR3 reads TGTGCCAGTAGTGCTCTCCGACCCCAAGAGACCCAGTACTTC. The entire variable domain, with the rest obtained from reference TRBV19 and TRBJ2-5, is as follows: DGGITQSPKYLFRKEGQNVTLSCEQNLNHDAMYWYRQDPGQGLRLIYYSQIVNDFQKGDIAEGYSVSREKKESFPLTVTSAQKNPTAFYLCASSALRPQETQYFGPGTRLLVL.

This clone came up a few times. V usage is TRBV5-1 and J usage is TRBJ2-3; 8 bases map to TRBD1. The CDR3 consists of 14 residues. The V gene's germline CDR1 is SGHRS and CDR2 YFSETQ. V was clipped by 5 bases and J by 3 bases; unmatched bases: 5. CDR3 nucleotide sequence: TGCGCCAGCAGTTTTGACAGGGGTACAGATACGCAGTATTTT. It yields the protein CASSFDRGTDTQYF.

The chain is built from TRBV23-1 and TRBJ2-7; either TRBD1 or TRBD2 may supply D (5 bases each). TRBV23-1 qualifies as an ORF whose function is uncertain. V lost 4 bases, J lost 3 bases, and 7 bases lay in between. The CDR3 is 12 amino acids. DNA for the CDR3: TGCGCCAGCAGTCGAGGGGACTACGAGCAGTACGTC. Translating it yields CASSRGDYEQYV.

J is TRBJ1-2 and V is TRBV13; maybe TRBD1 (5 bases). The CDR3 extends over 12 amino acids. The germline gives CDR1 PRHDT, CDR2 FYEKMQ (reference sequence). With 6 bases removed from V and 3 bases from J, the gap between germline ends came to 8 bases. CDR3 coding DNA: TGTGCCAGCAGGGGACTGGACTATGGCTACACCTTC. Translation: CASRGLDYGYTF.

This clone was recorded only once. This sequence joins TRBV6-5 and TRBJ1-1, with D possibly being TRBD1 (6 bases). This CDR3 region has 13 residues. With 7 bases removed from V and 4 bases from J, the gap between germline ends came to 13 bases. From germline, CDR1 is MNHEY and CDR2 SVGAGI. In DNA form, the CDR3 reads TGTGCCAGCACCCGAACAGGGTCCACTGAAGCTTTCTTT. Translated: CASTRTGSTEAFF.

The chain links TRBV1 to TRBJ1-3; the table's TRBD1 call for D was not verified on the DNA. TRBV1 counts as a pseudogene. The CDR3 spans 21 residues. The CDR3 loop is CTSSQSILQGFVSGGGNTIYF. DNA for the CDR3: TGCACCAGCAGCCAATCCATCCTACAGGGGTTTGTCTCCGGGGGTGGAAACACCATATATTTT.

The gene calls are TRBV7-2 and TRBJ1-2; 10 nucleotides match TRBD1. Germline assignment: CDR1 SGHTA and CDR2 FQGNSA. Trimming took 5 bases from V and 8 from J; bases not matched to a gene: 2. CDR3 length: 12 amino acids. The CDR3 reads CASSDRGLGYTF. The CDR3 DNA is TGTGCCAGCAGCGACAGGGGGCTCGGCTACACCTTC.

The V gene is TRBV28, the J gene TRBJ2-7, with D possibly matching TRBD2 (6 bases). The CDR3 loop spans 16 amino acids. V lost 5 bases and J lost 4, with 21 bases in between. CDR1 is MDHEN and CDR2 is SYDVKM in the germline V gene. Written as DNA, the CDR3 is TGTGCCAGCAGTCCCCGGCCAACCGGGACTGCTTACGAGCAGTACTTC. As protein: CASSPRPTGTAYEQYF.

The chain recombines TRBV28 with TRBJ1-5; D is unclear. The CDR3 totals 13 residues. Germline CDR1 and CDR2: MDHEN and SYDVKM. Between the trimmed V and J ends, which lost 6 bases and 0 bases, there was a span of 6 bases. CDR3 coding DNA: TGTGCCAGCAGGGGGTATAGCAATCAGCCCCAGCATTTT. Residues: CASRGYSNQPQHF.

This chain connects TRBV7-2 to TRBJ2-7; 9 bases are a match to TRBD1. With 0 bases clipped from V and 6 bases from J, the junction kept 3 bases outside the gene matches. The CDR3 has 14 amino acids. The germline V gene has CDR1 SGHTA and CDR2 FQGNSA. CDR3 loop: CASSLAGQGFEQYF. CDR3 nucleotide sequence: TGTGCCAGCAGCTTAGCAGGACAGGGGTTCGAGCAGTACTTC.

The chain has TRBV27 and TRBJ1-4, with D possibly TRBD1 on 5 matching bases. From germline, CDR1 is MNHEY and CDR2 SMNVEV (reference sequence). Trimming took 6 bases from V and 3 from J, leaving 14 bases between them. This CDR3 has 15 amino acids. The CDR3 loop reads CASRGRDGSNEKLFF. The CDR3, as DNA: TGTGCCAGCAGGGGGAGGGACGGTTCTAATGAAAAACTGTTTTTT.

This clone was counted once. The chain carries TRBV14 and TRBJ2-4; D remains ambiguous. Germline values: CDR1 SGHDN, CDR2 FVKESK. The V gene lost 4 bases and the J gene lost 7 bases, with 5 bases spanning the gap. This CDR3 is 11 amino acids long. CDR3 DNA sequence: TGTGCCAGCAGCCCTAGGAACATTCAGTACTTC. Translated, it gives CASSPRNIQYF.

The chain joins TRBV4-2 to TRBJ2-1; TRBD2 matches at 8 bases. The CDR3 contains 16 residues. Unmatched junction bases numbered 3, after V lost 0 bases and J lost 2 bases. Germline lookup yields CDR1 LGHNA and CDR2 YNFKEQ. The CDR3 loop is CASSQETSGTYNEQFF. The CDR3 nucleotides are TGTGCCAGCAGCCAAGAAACTAGCGGAACCTACAATGAGCAGTTCTTC.

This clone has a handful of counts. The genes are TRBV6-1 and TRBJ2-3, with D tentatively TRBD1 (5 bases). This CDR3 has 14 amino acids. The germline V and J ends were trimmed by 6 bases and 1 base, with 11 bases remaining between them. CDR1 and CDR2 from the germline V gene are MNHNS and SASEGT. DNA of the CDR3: TGTGCCAGCAGCTCCCGACAGCGCACAGATACGCAGTATTTT. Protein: CASSSRQRTDTQYF.

CDR3 sequence: CASMSRTMNTEAFF. For the CDR3, the DNA is TGTGCCAGCATGTCTCGAACCATGAACACTGAAGCTTTCTTT. The genes are TRBV7-6 and TRBJ1-1; D not certain. The CDR3 spans 14 residues. CDR1 is SGHVS, CDR2 FNYEAQ, per germline. The V end lost 7 bases, the J end lost 0 bases, and 12 bases lay between the germline ends.

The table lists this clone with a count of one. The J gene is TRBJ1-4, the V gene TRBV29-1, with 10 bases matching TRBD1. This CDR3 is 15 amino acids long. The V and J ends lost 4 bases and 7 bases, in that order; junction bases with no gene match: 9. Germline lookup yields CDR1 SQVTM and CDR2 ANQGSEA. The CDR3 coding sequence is TGCAGCGTTGCCACGACAGGGGGCAGGGGTGAAAAACTGTTTTTT. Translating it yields CSVATTGGRGEKLFF.

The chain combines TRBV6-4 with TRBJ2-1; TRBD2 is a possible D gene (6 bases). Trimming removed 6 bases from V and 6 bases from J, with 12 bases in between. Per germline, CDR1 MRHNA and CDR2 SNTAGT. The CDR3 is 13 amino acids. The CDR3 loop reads CASRGAGSNEQFF. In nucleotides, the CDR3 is TGTGCCAGCAGAGGAGCGGGTTCCAATGAGCAGTTCTTC.

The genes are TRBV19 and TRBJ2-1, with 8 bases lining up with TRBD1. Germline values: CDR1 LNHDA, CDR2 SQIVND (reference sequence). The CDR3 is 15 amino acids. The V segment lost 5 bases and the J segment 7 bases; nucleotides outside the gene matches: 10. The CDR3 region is CASSPGQGVGNEQFF. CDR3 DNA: TGTGCCAGTAGTCCAGGACAGGGTGTTGGGAATGAGCAGTTCTTC.

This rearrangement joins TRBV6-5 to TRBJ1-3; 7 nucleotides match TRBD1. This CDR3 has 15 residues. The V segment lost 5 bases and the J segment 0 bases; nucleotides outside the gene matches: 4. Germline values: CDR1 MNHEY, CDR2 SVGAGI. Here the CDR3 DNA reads TGTGCCAGCAGTGGGACAGCCAACTCTGGAAACACCATATATTTT. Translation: CASSGTANSGNTIYF.

The CDR3 DNA follows: TGTGCCTGGAGTGTTCAATCAGGGTTAAATGAGCAGTTCTTC. The encoded protein is CAWSVQSGLNEQFF. The rearrangement links TRBV30 to TRBJ2-1; tentatively, D is TRBD1 (5 bases). Trimming removed 0 bases at V and 7 bases at J, with 13 bases between. Germline V gene lookup returns CDR1 GTSNPN and CDR2 SVGIG (reference sequence). This CDR3 has 14 amino acids.

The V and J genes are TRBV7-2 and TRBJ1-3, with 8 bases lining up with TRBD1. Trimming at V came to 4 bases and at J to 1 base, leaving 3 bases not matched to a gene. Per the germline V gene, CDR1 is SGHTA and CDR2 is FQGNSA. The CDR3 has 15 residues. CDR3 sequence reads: CASSSTGVSGNTIYF. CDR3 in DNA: TGTGCCAGCAGCTCGACAGGGGTTTCTGGAAACACCATATATTTT.

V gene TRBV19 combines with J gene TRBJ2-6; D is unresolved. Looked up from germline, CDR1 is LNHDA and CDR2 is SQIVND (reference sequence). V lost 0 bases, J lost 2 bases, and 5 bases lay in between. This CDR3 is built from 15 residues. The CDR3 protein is CASSIETAGANVLTF. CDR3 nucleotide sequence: TGTGCCAGTAGTATAGAGACGGCTGGGGCCAACGTCCTGACTTTC.